This TCR beta chain was found in a study of blood T cell repertoires in COVID-19. CDR1 and CDR2 from the germline V gene are LNHDA and SQIVND (reference sequence). The V end was cut by 8 bases, the J end by 0 bases, with 13 bases between. This CDR3 contains 14 residues. Sequenced by immunoSEQ multiplex PCR; TCRdb stores in-frame clones only, minus some. The table lists around 160,000 clones, approximately 95% of them singletons. Source material: peripheral blood. The TCR sequence derives from an older woman with COVID-19, enrolled during active disease. The rearrangement joins TRBV19 to TRBJ1-1; D is possibly TRBD1 (6 bases). The DNA of the CDR3 is TGTGCCAGTGAGAAGACAGGCTTGAACACTGAAGCTTTCTTT. Translated, it gives CASEKTGLNTEAFF.